These 5 T cell receptor beta chains originate from one sample sequenced in a study of CD8 T cells in Susac syndrome. With random hexamers, reverse transcription was performed on about 0.5 to 1 ug of RNA. TCRdb analysed the immunoSEQ multiplex PCR reads with MiXCR anew, one entry per CDR3 protein. The sample lists about 150,000 distinct CDR3 sequences, 95% occurring once. The material sequenced was CD8+ T cells from PBMCs. The receptors were sampled from a human donor with multiple sclerosis.

The chain employs TRBV7-9 and TRBJ2-3; D not resolved. Germline CDR1 and CDR2: SEHNR and FQNEAQ (reference sequence). CDR3 length: 10 amino acids. The CDR3 nucleotides read TGTGGCGGCGAGCTCGATACGCAGTATTTT. It encodes CGGELDTQYF.

This chain joins TRBV9 and TRBJ2-5, with 8 bases fitting TRBD2. The CDR3 is made up of 13 amino acids. The V segment lost 5 bases and the J segment 4 bases; nucleotides outside the gene matches: 4. Germline V gene data show CDR1 as SGDLS and CDR2 as YYNGEE. CDR3 sequence (DNA): TGTGCCAGCAGTTCCGGGACTAGAGAGACCCAGTACTTC. Translated, it gives CASSSGTRETQYF.

The rearrangement links TRBV29-1 to TRBJ2-3; D gene unclear. CDR3 size: 17 residues. The V end was cut by 8 bases, the J end by 0 bases, with 24 bases between. Germline CDR1 SQVTM, CDR2 ANQGSEA. This CDR3 is CSFRLLSTTTSTDTQYF. CDR3 bases: TGCAGCTTCAGACTTCTATCAACCACCACTAGCACAGATACGCAGTATTTT.

The chain uses TRBV20-1 and TRBJ2-7, with unresolved D. V dropped 2 bases and J dropped 0 bases, with 11 bases sitting between them. The CDR3 has 14 amino acids. The germline CDR1 and CDR2 sequences are DFQATT and SNEGSKA (reference sequence). The CDR3 bases are TGCAGTGCTAGAATGACACCGAGCTCCTACGAGCAGTACTTC. It encodes CSARMTPSSYEQYF.

The genes are TRBV5-1 and TRBJ2-1; either TRBD1 or TRBD2 may supply D (6 bases each). The CDR3 is 17 amino acids. The germline CDR1 and CDR2 sequences are SGHRS and YFSETQ. Trimming took off 0 bases at V and 5 bases at J, with 18 bases between the two ends. CDR3: CASSLDPPGALNNEQFF. CDR3 in DNA: TGCGCCAGCAGCTTGGATCCTCCGGGGGCCCTTAACAATGAGCAGTTCTTC.